Presented here are 27 T cell receptor beta chains from one specimen sequenced in a study of cytomegalovirus exposure and HLA in healthy donors. The PCR was carried out with 60 Vbeta primers and 13 Jbeta primers. Sequenced by immunoSEQ multiplex PCR; TCRdb stores in-frame clones only, minus some. The data show about 160,000 clones, approximately 79% seen once. The sequencing sample was made of PBMCs. All receptors come from a man between 60 and 75 years old in good health and CMV-seronegative.

The chain joins TRBV13 to TRBJ1-3; D remains unclear. This CDR3 spans 14 amino acids. Trimming stripped 4 bases from V and 0 bases from J, with 7 bases between. CDR1 and CDR2 (germline): PRHDT, FYEKMQ (reference sequence). CDR3 DNA sequence: TGTGCCAGCAGCTCGCGGAGCTCTGGAAACACCATATATTTT. It specifies CASSSRSSGNTIYF.

This clone was seen just once. The chain joins TRBV11-2 to TRBJ2-2; D not certain. This CDR3 is 17 amino acids long. Germline loops: CDR1 SGHAT, CDR2 FQNNGV. V was pared by 1 base and J by 6 bases, with 18 bases between. CDR3 DNA: TGTGCCAGCAGCTTAGTGGTTAGAAGCCTAGTGCCCGGGGAGCTGTTTTTT. Translated: CASSLVVRSLVPGELFF.

This chain links TRBV5-6 with TRBJ2-5; perhaps TRBD2 as D (5 bases). The CDR3 sequence is 16 residues long. Germline V gene data show CDR1 as SGHDT and CDR2 as YYEEEE. V was pared by 4 bases and J by 4 bases, with 20 bases between. The CDR3 nucleotides are TGTGCCAGCAGCCAGACCCGGGGAAGGTGGGGAGAGACCCAGTACTTC. Its protein is CASSQTRGRWGETQYF.

The rearrangement uses TRBV9 and TRBJ2-2; tentative D call: TRBD1 (5 bases). Germline V gene data show CDR1 as SGDLS and CDR2 as YYNGEE. Trimming took off 4 bases at V and 1 base at J, with 20 bases between the two ends. This CDR3 region has 18 residues. The CDR3 sequence: CASSPRRTYYLNTGELFF. The CDR3 coding sequence is TGTGCCAGCAGCCCCCGAAGGACATATTATTTGAACACCGGGGAGCTGTTTTTT.

This chain connects TRBV9 to TRBJ2-5, with 8 bases that match TRBD1. The CDR3 covers 18 residues. V lost 0 bases and J lost 5; bases outside the gene matches: 15. Germline V gene sequence: CDR1 SGDLS, CDR2 YYNGEE. CDR3 nucleotide sequence: TGTGCCAGCAGCGTAGGTCCAGACAGGGGAATTTTCCATGAGACCCAGTACTTC. Protein: CASSVGPDRGIFHETQYF.

This chain uses TRBV19 with TRBJ2-7, with TRBD1 as a possible D gene (6 bases). Germline assignment: CDR1 LNHDA and CDR2 SQIVND (reference sequence). CDR3 length equals 14 residues. The V and J ends lost 8 bases and 3 bases respectively, with 17 bases between them. CDR3 DNA sequence: TGTGCCAGTTGTGACACGGGACATAGCTACGAGCAGTACTTC. It encodes CASCDTGHSYEQYF.

The chain joins TRBV29-1 to TRBJ2-1; TRBD2 aligns across 8 bases. The CDR3 has 14 amino acids. Germline V CDR1 and CDR2: SQVTM, ANQGSEA. Trimming removed 4 bases from V and 8 bases from J; junction bases left unmatched: 10. CDR3: CSVVGGGFGYEQFF. CDR3 DNA: TGCAGCGTTGTGGGCGGGGGGTTTGGGTATGAGCAGTTCTTC.

The rearrangement joins TRBV19 to TRBJ2-2; D perhaps matches TRBD1 (6 bases). The CDR3 runs to 13 residues. Germline V gives CDR1 LNHDA, CDR2 SQIVND (reference sequence). V lost 6 bases and J lost 7, with 12 bases in between. The chain's CDR3 is CASRVGAVGELFF. For the CDR3, the DNA is TGTGCCAGTAGGGTGGGGGCGGTCGGGGAGCTGTTTTTT. Using reference TRBV19 and TRBJ2-2 for the parts outside the CDR3, the full variable domain is DGGITQSPKYLFRKEGQNVTLSCEQNLNHDAMYWYRQDPGQGLRLIYYSQIVNDFQKGDIAEGYSVSREKKESFPLTVTSAQKNPTAFYLCASRVGAVGELFFGEGSRLTVL.

The rearrangement links TRBV6-1 to TRBJ2-7; TRBD1 agrees at 10 bases. The CDR3 spans 15 residues. With 3 bases clipped from V and 2 bases from J, the junction kept 4 bases outside the gene matches. CDR1 and CDR2 from the germline V gene are MNHNS and SASEGT. The CDR3 loop reads CASSEGQGYAYEQYF. The CDR3 coding sequence is TGTGCCAGCAGTGAGGGACAGGGGTATGCCTACGAGCAGTACTTC.

This sequence joins TRBV7-9 and TRBJ2-1; 12 positions match TRBD1. The CDR3 runs to 16 residues. Germline V lookup: CDR1 SEHNR, CDR2 FQNEAQ (reference sequence). J was trimmed by 4 bases and V by 6 bases; bases with no gene match: 7. Here the CDR3 DNA reads TGTGCCAGCAGACACGGGACAGGGGGCCCATACAATGAGCAGTTCTTC. Translation gives CASRHGTGGPYNEQFF.

This rearrangement joins TRBV5-1 to TRBJ1-2; 8 bases match TRBD1. Losses at the gene ends were 0 bases for V and 0 bases for J; bases not matched to a gene: 7. The CDR3 has 17 amino acids. Germline assignment: CDR1 SGHRS and CDR2 YFSETQ. The CDR3 loop reads CASSLVTGATANYGYTF. The CDR3 DNA is TGCGCCAGCAGCTTGGTGACAGGGGCCACAGCTAACTATGGCTACACCTTC.

The chain is built from TRBV6-5 and TRBJ2-1; 7 bases agree with TRBD2. Germline CDR1 reads MNHEY; CDR2 reads SVGAGI. V lost 0 bases and J lost 2; bases outside the gene matches: 4. The CDR3 consists of 16 residues. The CDR3 here is CASSYSGAGPYNEQFF. The CDR3 bases are TGTGCCAGCAGTTACTCGGGAGCGGGACCCTACAATGAGCAGTTCTTC.

The J gene is TRBJ1-2, the V gene TRBV30; TRBD1 matches at 8 bases. V shed 0 bases and J 6 bases; nucleotides not matched to a gene: 6. CDR1 and CDR2 (germline): GTSNPN, SVGIG (reference sequence). The CDR3 totals 14 residues. Here the CDR3 reads CAWSVSGGPDGYTF. CDR3 in DNA: TGTGCCTGGAGTGTATCAGGGGGCCCGGATGGCTACACCTTC. Together with reference TRBV30 and TRBJ1-2, the CDR3 gives the full variable domain: SQTIHQWPATLVQPVGSPLSLECTVEGTSNPNLYWYRQAAGRGLQLLFYSVGIGQISSEVPQNLSASRPQDRQFILSSKKLLLSDSGFYLCAWSVSGGPDGYTFGSGTRLTVV.

V is TRBV9 and J is TRBJ2-2, with a weak D call TRBD1 (6 bases). Trimming removed 2 bases at V and 5 bases at J, with 16 bases between. Germline V gene data show CDR1 as SGDLS and CDR2 as YYNGEE. The CDR3 sequence is 16 residues long. CDR3 in amino acids: CASSVFSGALTGELFF. The CDR3 region has the DNA TGTGCCAGCAGCGTTTTTTCAGGGGCGCTTACCGGGGAGCTGTTTTTT.

This clone appeared a single time. CDR3 region: CATSRDRTTGPQHF. DNA of the CDR3: TGTGCCACCAGCAGAGATCGCACCACGGGGCCCCAGCATTTT. The V call is TRBV15, the J call TRBJ1-5; the D is unclear. Germline V gives CDR1 LNHNV, CDR2 YYDKDF (reference sequence). The germline V and J ends were trimmed by 0 bases and 9 bases, with 12 bases remaining between them. The CDR3 loop spans 14 amino acids.

The V and J genes are TRBV7-8 and TRBJ2-1; TRBD2 matches 11 bases. V dropped 3 bases and J dropped 3; count of bases not matched to a gene: 1. Germline assignment: CDR1 SGHVS and CDR2 FQNEAQ. This CDR3 is built from 15 residues. The CDR3 loop reads CASSFGTSGYNEQFF. CDR3 bases: TGTGCCAGCAGCTTTGGGACTAGCGGCTACAATGAGCAGTTCTTC.

V and J are TRBV7-2 and TRBJ2-5; 7 positions agree with TRBD1. V shed 5 bases, J shed 2 bases, and the junction held 2 bases outside the gene matches. In germline, CDR1 is SGHTA, CDR2 FQGNSA. This CDR3 spans 13 amino acids. This CDR3 is CASSRDRQETQYF. The CDR3 DNA is TGTGCCAGCAGCAGGGACAGACAAGAGACCCAGTACTTC.

The genes are TRBV28 and TRBJ2-4; D remains unclear. This CDR3 region has 13 residues. Germline V CDR1 and CDR2: MDHEN, SYDVKM. Trimming removed 1 base at V and 9 bases at J, with 10 bases between. In nucleotides, the CDR3 is TGTGCCAGCAGTTTATTGGAGTCGGGCATTCAGTACTTC. Its translation: CASSLLESGIQYF.

The V and J genes are TRBV21-1 and TRBJ2-3; TRBD1 is taken as the D call from the table, unchecked against the DNA. TRBV21-1 is described as a pseudogene. This CDR3 has 18 amino acids. The CDR3 sequence is CASSSGTATRAFTDTQYF. The CDR3 nucleotides read TGTGCCAGCAGCAGCGGGACAGCAACCCGGGCTTTCACAGATACGCAGTATTTT.

The rearrangement uses TRBV5-1 and TRBJ2-3, with TRBD2 identical over 7 bases. The germline V gene has CDR1 SGHRS and CDR2 YFSETQ. CDR3 size: 15 residues. After removal of 4 bases from V and 2 bases from J, the junction contained 7 bases not matched to a gene. CDR3 region: CASSIRGVYTDTQYF. The CDR3 DNA sequence: TGCGCCAGCAGCATTCGGGGGGTCTACACAGATACGCAGTATTTT.

This clone was found once. V is TRBV5-3 and J is TRBJ2-7; the D gene is possibly TRBD2 (6 bases). TRBV5-3 is recorded as an ORF, its role being uncertain. V was cut by 4 bases and J by 4 bases, with 18 bases left in between. CDR3 length equals 15 residues. This CDR3 is CARSAGLSGAYEQYF. DNA of the CDR3: TGTGCCAGAAGCGCGGGACTGTCCGGGGCTTACGAGCAGTACTTC.

The DNA of the CDR3 is TGTGCCAGCAGTGATCTAACAGGAACCATCTACAATGAGCAGTTCTTC. Translation: CASSDLTGTIYNEQFF. V and J are TRBV25-1 and TRBJ2-1; a weak D match, TRBD1 (5 bases). The V end lost 3 bases, the J end lost 3 bases, and 15 bases lay between the germline ends. The CDR3 is 16 amino acids. Germline values: CDR1 MGHDK, CDR2 SYGVNS.

With regard to this clone: Other nucleotide sequences from this sample produce the same CDR3. The rearrangement uses TRBV30 and TRBJ1-2; 7 bases are a match to TRBD1. V trimming: 2 bases; J trimming: 4 bases; junction bases outside the gene matches: 4. Germline V gene sequence: CDR1 GTSNPN, CDR2 SVGIG (reference sequence). CDR3 length: 13 amino acids. The CDR3 loop is CAWSRDRPYGYTF. DNA for the CDR3: TGTGCCTGGAGTAGGGACAGACCCTATGGCTACACCTTC. The variable domain in full, with the rest retrieved from reference TRBV30 and TRBJ1-2, is SQTIHQWPATLVQPVGSPLSLECTVEGTSNPNLYWYRQAAGRGLQLLFYSVGIGQISSEVPQNLSASRPQDRQFILSSKKLLLSDSGFYLCAWSRDRPYGYTFGSGTRLTVV.

The chain links TRBV7-6 to TRBJ2-7; 7 bases match TRBD1. Germline V gives CDR1 SGHVS, CDR2 FNYEAQ. With V trimmed by 1 base and J by 7 bases, 13 bases remained unmatched. The CDR3 runs to 16 residues. CDR3 in DNA: TGTGCCAGCAGCTTAGGTTCCAGCGACAGGGTGCATGAGCAGTACTTC. It yields the protein CASSLGSSDRVHEQYF.

This rearrangement joins TRBV2 to TRBJ2-2; 10 bases align to TRBD2. This CDR3 region has 16 residues. J was trimmed by 8 bases and V by 6 bases; bases with no gene match: 12. Germline CDR1 reads SNHLY; CDR2 reads FYNNEI. CDR3 sequence (DNA): TGTGCCAGCAGGTTGAGAACTAGCGGGATTTCGGGGGAGCTGTTTTTT. Translating it yields CASRLRTSGISGELFF.

This sequence joins TRBV5-6 and TRBJ2-5, with 9 bases aligning to TRBD1. This CDR3 contains 17 residues. After removal of 1 base from V and 7 bases from J, the junction contained 14 bases not matched to a gene. Germline assignment: CDR1 SGHDT and CDR2 YYEEEE. The CDR3 loop reads CASSLSGTGSIQGTQYF. The CDR3 nucleotides read TGTGCCAGCAGCTTGTCGGGGACAGGGTCCATCCAGGGGACCCAGTACTTC.

V and J are TRBV25-1 and TRBJ2-7; TRBD1 aligns across 7 bases. Germline V gene data show CDR1 as MGHDK and CDR2 as SYGVNS. V trimming: 3 bases; J trimming: 4 bases; junction bases outside the gene matches: 9. This CDR3 has 15 amino acids. The CDR3 here is CASSDLGRGLYEQYF. CDR3 bases: TGTGCCAGCAGTGACCTGGGCAGGGGGTTATACGAGCAGTACTTC.